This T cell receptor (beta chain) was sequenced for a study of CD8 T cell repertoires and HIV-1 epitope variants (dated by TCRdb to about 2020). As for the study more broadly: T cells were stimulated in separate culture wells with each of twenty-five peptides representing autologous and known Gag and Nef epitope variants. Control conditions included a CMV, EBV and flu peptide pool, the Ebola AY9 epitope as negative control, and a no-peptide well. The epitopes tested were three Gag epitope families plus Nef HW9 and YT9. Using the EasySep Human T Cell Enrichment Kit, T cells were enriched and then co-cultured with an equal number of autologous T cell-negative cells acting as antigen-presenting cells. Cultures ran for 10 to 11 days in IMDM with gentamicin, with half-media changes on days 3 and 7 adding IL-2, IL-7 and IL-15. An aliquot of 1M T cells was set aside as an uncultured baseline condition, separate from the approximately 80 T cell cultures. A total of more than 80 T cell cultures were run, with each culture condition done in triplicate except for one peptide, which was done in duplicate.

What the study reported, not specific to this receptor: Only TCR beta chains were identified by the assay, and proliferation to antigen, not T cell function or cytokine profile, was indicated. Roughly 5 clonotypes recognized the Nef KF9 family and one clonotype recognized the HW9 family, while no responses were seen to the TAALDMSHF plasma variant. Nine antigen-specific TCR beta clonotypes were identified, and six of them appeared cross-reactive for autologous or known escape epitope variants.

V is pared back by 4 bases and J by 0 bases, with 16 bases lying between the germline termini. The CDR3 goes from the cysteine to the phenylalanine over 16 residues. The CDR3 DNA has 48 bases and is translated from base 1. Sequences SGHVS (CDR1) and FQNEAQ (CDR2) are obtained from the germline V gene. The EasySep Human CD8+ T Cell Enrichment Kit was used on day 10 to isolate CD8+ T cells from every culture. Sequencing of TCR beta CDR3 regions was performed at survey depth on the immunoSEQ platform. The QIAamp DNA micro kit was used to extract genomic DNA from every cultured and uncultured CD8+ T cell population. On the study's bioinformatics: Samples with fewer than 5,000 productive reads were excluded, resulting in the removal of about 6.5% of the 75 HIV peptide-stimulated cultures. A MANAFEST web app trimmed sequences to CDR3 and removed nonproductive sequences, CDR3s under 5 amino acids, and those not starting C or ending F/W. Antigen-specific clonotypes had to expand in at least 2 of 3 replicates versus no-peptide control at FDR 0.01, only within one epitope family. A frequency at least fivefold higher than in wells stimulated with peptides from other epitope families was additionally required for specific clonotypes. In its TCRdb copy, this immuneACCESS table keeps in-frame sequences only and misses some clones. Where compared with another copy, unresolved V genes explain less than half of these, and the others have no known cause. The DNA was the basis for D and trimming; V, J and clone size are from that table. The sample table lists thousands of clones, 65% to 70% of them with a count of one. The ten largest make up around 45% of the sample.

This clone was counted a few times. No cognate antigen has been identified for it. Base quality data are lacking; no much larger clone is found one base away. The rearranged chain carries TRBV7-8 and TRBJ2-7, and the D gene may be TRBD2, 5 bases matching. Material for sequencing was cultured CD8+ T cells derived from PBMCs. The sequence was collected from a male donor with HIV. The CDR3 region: CASSSPWERNSYEQYF. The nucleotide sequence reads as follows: TGTGCCAGCAGCTCCCCTTGGGAGCGGAACTCCTACGAGCAGTACTTC.